These T cell receptor beta chains were read from a single sample in a study of regulatory T cells in long-lasting Graves disease. TCRdb re-derived calls from the multiplex PCR reads in MiXCR, one entry per CDR3 protein. Among over 350,000 distinct CDR3 sequences listed, approximately 15% were seen once. These data were also filed under a second study, of T cells in Graves' hyperthyroidism and ophthalmopathy.

The sequencing here drew on peripheral blood mononuclear cells (PBMCs), taken at new diagnosis, from a patient treated with antithyroid drugs. The origin of the receptors is a woman between 40 and 55 years old with Graves disease. Both conserved end residues are part of each CDR3. Not every row has a clone size; where given, it reads once, few, many or a size class.

abundance | v_gene | CDR3aa
many | TRBV20-1 | CSAEGGSYNEQFF
few | TRBV14 | CASSLQMGYEQYF
many | TRBV28 | CASSLPSGSYEQYF
many | TRBV11-2 | CASSLFSANEQFF
many | TRBV12-3/TRBV12-4 | CASSFLLSEQYF
many | TRBV6-1 | CATHPRGASGNTIYF
- | TRBV9 | CASSVDSRRAGGLFF
many | TRBV28 | CASLPYRTGTNEQFF
few | TRBV15 | CATSGRDRVADTQYF
many | TRBV12-3/TRBV12-4 | CASSLEGRTGELFF
- | TRBV5-1 | CASTTDTSYNEQFF
many | TRBV5-1 | CATAPSSGNTGELFF
many | TRBV6-1 | CASSPAWSRNAETQYF
many | TRBV12-3/TRBV12-4 | CASSLQDTGREKLFF
few | TRBV29-1 | CSARAGVNTDTQYF
many | TRBV10-3 | CAISESWVGVYNEQFF
- | TRBV28 | CASSLYRENTGELFF
- | TRBV18 | CASSPRGAKYTAYYGYTF
many | TRBV10-3 | CAIRDLTGAGNTIYF
many | TRBV18 | CASSPGTPEETQYF
- | TRBV9 | CASSTGTGLGTDTQYF
many | TRBV6-2/TRBV6-3 | CASSPSHGYNEQFF
many | TRBV12-3/TRBV12-4 | CASSLAGGPYNEQFF
many | TRBV7-3 | CASSLEGGPRSYNEQFF
many | TRBV11-2 | CASSSRVQGQGNTGELFF
few | TRBV5-1 | CASSLVTSGIQETQYF
- | TRBV4-3 | CASSQDTVTSPLHF
many | TRBV6-5 | CASSYGTATYTEAFF
many | TRBV7-9 | CASSPTNEGTDTQYF
- | TRBV30 | CAWGTRSDGEQYF
few | TRBV4-3 | CASSQDLAGGNEQFF
few | TRBV4-1 | CASSLVWSSGGSTDTQYF
- | TRBV28 | CASSTRQLNEKLFF
many | TRBV28 | CATNLDRTVTSNQPQHF
few | TRBV6-1 | CASSEVRGARIGQYF
many | TRBV12-3/TRBV12-4 | CASSSPTIRNEQFF
few | TRBV5-6 | CASRIQGDPEAFF
few | TRBV6-4 | CASTPGLAGVTPGSCFF
few | TRBV19 | CASSKGGTGGRNEQFF
many | TRBV20-1 | CSARPLAQSGANVLTF
many | TRBV6-1 | CASTIGTVDYEQYF
few | TRBV7-2 | CASSKRQGGLAGNHYNEQFF
many | TRBV20-1 | CSARLRGLPYNEQFF
- | TRBV7-3 | CASSLRARQSYEQYF
- | TRBV20-1 | CSARLTRGRGERDTQYF
few | TRBV19 | CASSTGDEGQFF
many | TRBV11-2 | CASSLFQLNTEAFF
many | TRBV10-2 | CASRLGTSGRGEQYF
- | TRBV7-9 | CASSLDFEQFF